The rows below give T cell receptor beta chains drawn from one sample of a study of Ad26.COV2.S vaccination and SARS-CoV-2 variants. Assay: immunoSEQ multiplex PCR; the TCRdb copy retains only in-frame clones and omits some. The sample shows around 380,000 clones, about 85% of them seen only once. Material: peripheral blood, obtained in a trial of Ad26.COV2.S vaccine versus placebo. The receptors originated from a person aged 18-60 years who received the Ad26.COV2.S COVID-19 vaccine or a placebo. Each CDR3 is given with its conserved first and last residue. The order of the fields is D gene, V gene, J gene, clone size, CDR3 protein, CDR3 DNA. D genes are given only for firm matches. Clone size is given for some rows only: seen once, a few or many times, or a class if the clone is expanded.

-	TRBV6-5	TRBJ2-1	-	CASRISGNNEQFF	TGTGCCAGCAGGATATCAGGGAACAATGAGCAGTTCTTC
TRBD1	TRBV19	TRBJ1-6	-	CASSMGQGAYNSPLHF	TGTGCCAGTAGTATGGGACAGGGTGCCTATAATTCACCCCTCCACTTT
-	TRBV10-3	TRBJ2-3	-	CAISDDPDTQYF	TGTGCCATCAGTGATGACCCAGATACGCAGTATTTT
-	TRBV7-9	TRBJ1-1	-	CASGKGLNTEAFF	TGTGCCAGCGGAAAAGGGCTGAACACTGAAGCTTTCTTT
-	TRBV7-2	TRBJ2-2	-	CASSLSGHNTGELFF	TGTGCCAGCAGCTTGAGTGGGCACAACACCGGGGAGCTGTTTTTT
-	TRBV5-4	TRBJ2-5	-	CASSLDQHPETQYF	TGTGCCAGCAGCTTGGACCAACATCCAGAGACCCAGTACTTC
-	TRBV6-5	TRBJ2-7	-	CASSSFPGGEQYF	TGTGCCAGCAGTTCTTTCCCCGGGGGAGAGCAGTACTTC
-	TRBV19	TRBJ1-5	-	CASMSVVGINQPQHF	TGTGCCAGTATGAGCGTGGTAGGGATCAATCAGCCCCAGCATTTT
-	TRBV29-1	TRBJ1-2	-	CSVETPPGYTF	TGCAGCGTTGAGACACCCCCGGGCTACACCTTC
TRBD1	TRBV27	TRBJ2-7	-	CASSARTGNSYEQYF	TGTGCCAGCAGCGCCCGGACAGGGAACTCCTACGAGCAGTACTTC
-	TRBV7-9	TRBJ2-3	-	CASSMDSTDTQYF	TGTGCCAGCAGCATGGACAGCACAGATACGCAGTATTTT
TRBD1	TRBV4-2	TRBJ1-2	-	CASSQEVTGGSLNGYTF	TGTGCCAGCAGCCAAGAAGTGACAGGGGGCAGTTTGAATGGCTACACCTTC
-	TRBV6-5	TRBJ1-4	-	CASSLSRANEKLFF	TGTGCCAGCAGTCTTTCAAGGGCTAATGAAAAACTGTTTTTT
-	TRBV3-1/TRBV3-2	TRBJ1-3	-	CASSQGGAVSGNTIYF	TGTGCCAGCAGCCAGGGGGGGGCAGTCTCTGGAAACACCATATATTTT
-	TRBV7-2	TRBJ1-3	-	CASSFYGGSGNTIYF	TGTGCCAGCAGCTTTTACGGGGGCTCTGGAAACACCATATATTTT
-	TRBV13	TRBJ1-4	-	CASSSGPNEKLFF	TGTGCCAGCAGCTCGGGGCCTAATGAAAAACTGTTTTTT
TRBD1	TRBV19	TRBJ1-6	few	CASSPRTGGSGSPLHF	TGTGCCAGTAGCCCCAGGACAGGGGGCTCAGGTTCACCCCTCCACTTT
TRBD1	TRBV2	TRBJ2-1	-	CASRAGTANNEQFF	TGTGCCAGCAGAGCCGGGACAGCTAACAATGAGCAGTTCTTC
-	TRBV5-1	TRBJ1-1	-	CASSFEDFTEAFF	TGCGCCAGCAGCTTCGAGGACTTCACTGAAGCTTTCTTT
-	TRBV6-1	TRBJ1-1	once	CASSEVRNTEAFF	TGTGCCAGCAGTGAAGTGAGGAACACTGAAGCTTTCTTT
TRBD1	TRBV25-1	TRBJ2-2	-	CASSETGPSGELFF	TGTGCCAGCAGTGAGACAGGGCCCAGCGGGGAGCTGTTTTTT
TRBD2	TRBV7-9	TRBJ2-5	-	CASRPTSGGQTQYF	TGTGCCAGCAGACCTACTAGCGGGGGTCAGACCCAGTACTTC
-	TRBV6-2/TRBV6-3	TRBJ1-5	-	CASSSSGGQPQHF	TGTGCCAGCAGTTCCTCCGGGGGTCAGCCCCAGCATTTT
TRBD1	TRBV7-9	TRBJ1-1	-	CASSLDRAGNTEAFF	TGTGCCAGCAGTCTAGACAGGGCTGGGAACACTGAAGCTTTCTTT
-	TRBV27	TRBJ1-6	-	CASSFEDGASSPLHF	TGTGCCAGCAGTTTCGAAGACGGGGCTTCTTCACCCCTCCACTTT
TRBD2	TRBV6-5	TRBJ2-7	-	CASSWEGRSYEQYF	TGTGCCAGCTCCTGGGAGGGACGGAGCTACGAGCAGTACTTC
-	TRBV6-2/TRBV6-3	TRBJ1-1	-	CASSRWLYPMNTEAFF	TGTGCCAGCAGTAGGTGGCTCTACCCGATGAACACTGAAGCTTTCTTT
-	TRBV10-3	TRBJ1-1	few	CAISGRWGIRTEAFF	TGTGCCATCAGTGGTCGATGGGGTATTCGAACTGAAGCTTTCTTT
TRBD2	TRBV7-8	TRBJ2-3	-	CASSWGLAGSSTDTQYF	TGTGCCAGCAGCTGGGGACTAGCGGGGTCTAGCACAGATACGCAGTATTTT
TRBD1	TRBV30	TRBJ1-1	-	CAWTPGGTTEAFF	TGTGCCTGGACCCCAGGGGGGACCACTGAAGCTTTCTTT
-	TRBV9	TRBJ2-6	-	CASSVEGADVSGANVLTF	TGTGCCAGCAGCGTAGAAGGGGCCGACGTCTCTGGGGCCAACGTCCTGACTTTC
-	TRBV4-3	TRBJ2-7	-	CASSLHLDLTYEQYF	TGCGCCAGCAGCCTCCATCTGGATTTAACCTACGAGCAGTACTTC
-	TRBV2	TRBJ1-1	-	CASSVTRTANTEAFF	TGTGCCAGCAGTGTAACCAGGACGGCGAACACTGAAGCTTTCTTT
-	TRBV3-1/TRBV3-2	TRBJ2-1	-	CASSLDNEQFF	TGTGCCAGCAGCCTTGACAATGAGCAGTTCTTC
-	TRBV29-1	TRBJ1-1	-	CSPSKEGNTEAFF	TGCAGCCCTAGCAAGGAAGGGAACACTGAAGCTTTCTTT
-	TRBV21-1	TRBJ2-7	-	CASSGSSYEQYF	TGTGCCAGCAGCGGATCATCTTACGAGCAGTACTTC
TRBD1	TRBV5-4	TRBJ1-2	once	CASSAGTGLYGYTF	TGTGCCAGCAGCGCCGGGACAGGTCTATATGGCTACACCTTC
TRBD1	TRBV5-1	TRBJ2-7	once	CASSLVPGQGYEQYF	TGCGCCAGCAGCTTGGTTCCAGGACAGGGGTACGAGCAGTACTTC
TRBD1	TRBV18	TRBJ1-1	-	CASSRQGGYTEAFF	TGTGCCAGCTCACGACAGGGGGGGTACACTGAAGCTTTCTTT
-	TRBV5-5	TRBJ2-6	-	CASSLSGARGANVLTF	TGTGCCAGCAGCTTGAGTGGGGCAAGAGGGGCCAACGTCCTGACTTTC
-	TRBV2	TRBJ2-5	once	CASREWDFQIQETQYF	TGTGCCAGCAGAGAGTGGGACTTCCAGATACAAGAGACCCAGTACTTC
-	TRBV27	TRBJ2-7	-	CASSLDRSFDEQYF	TGTGCCAGCAGTTTAGATCGCTCCTTTGACGAGCAGTACTTC
-	TRBV6-2/TRBV6-3	TRBJ1-3	-	CASSYSIRSGNTIYF	TGTGCCAGCAGTTACTCGATACGGTCTGGAAACACCATATATTTT
-	TRBV10-1	TRBJ2-5	-	CASSDQKETQYF	TGCGCCAGCAGTGACCAGAAGGAGACCCAGTACTTC
-	TRBV6-6	TRBJ2-3	-	CASSPRPPLAGTTDTQYF	TGTGCCAGCAGTCCACGACCGCCCTTGGCGGGGACCACAGATACGCAGTATTTT
-	TRBV6-5	TRBJ2-5	-	CASTRMDWAGETQYF	TGTGCCAGCACCCGAATGGACTGGGCGGGAGAGACCCAGTACTTC
-	TRBV6-1	TRBJ1-1	-	CASSEAGKDTEAFF	TGTGCCAGCAGTGAAGCGGGGAAGGACACTGAAGCTTTCTTT
-	TRBV7-9	TRBJ1-1	-	CASSGGGNFRAFF	TGTGCCAGCAGCGGAGGGGGGAATTTTAGAGCTTTCTTT
-	TRBV7-8	TRBJ1-5	-	CASSLAQGVDQPQHF	TGTGCCAGCAGCTTAGCGCAAGGGGTGGACCAGCCCCAGCATTTT
TRBD2	TRBV3-1/TRBV3-2	TRBJ2-3	-	CASSHASGGRTDTQYF	TGTGCCAGCAGCCATGCTAGCGGGGGGCGGACAGATACGCAGTATTTT
-	TRBV7-9	TRBJ2-7	-	CASRGGTGLSYEQYF	TGTGCCAGCAGGGGAGGGACAGGACTATCCTACGAGCAGTACTTC
-	TRBV18	TRBJ1-5	-	CASSPDSRGGNQPQHF	TGTGCCAGCTCACCAGATAGTAGGGGTGGCAATCAGCCCCAGCATTTT
-	TRBV6-5	TRBJ1-6	-	CASSYSTRSYNSPLHF	TGTGCCAGCAGTTACTCGACACGCTCCTATAATTCACCCCTCCACTTT